The clone carrying this TCR beta chain was observed a few times. Its target is not known. Assay: immunoSEQ multiplex PCR; the TCRdb copy retains only in-frame clones and omits some. Of approximately 80,000 clones listed, 84% are singletons. The CDR3 is 13 amino acids. V lost 6 bases, J lost 8 bases, and 8 bases stayed unmatched. CDR1 and CDR2 from the germline V gene are ENHRY and SYGVKD. The record originates from a study of identifying expanded T cells in peripheral blood. Findings of the study overall: Differentially abundant clones: around 1.2 between replicates, 16.4 at about 13 days, approximately 19 at four. Approximately two-week clone count variance significantly increased as total template count grew.

Collection occurred without any documented infections or immune events in donors. The material sequenced was blood. The source of this sequence is a person between 18 and 75 years old in good health. V and J are TRBV10-3 and TRBJ1-2; TRBD1 agrees at 8 bases. The DNA for the CDR3 is TGTGCCATCAGGGACAGGGAGACTGACGGCTACACCTTC. Protein product: CAIRDRETDGYTF.